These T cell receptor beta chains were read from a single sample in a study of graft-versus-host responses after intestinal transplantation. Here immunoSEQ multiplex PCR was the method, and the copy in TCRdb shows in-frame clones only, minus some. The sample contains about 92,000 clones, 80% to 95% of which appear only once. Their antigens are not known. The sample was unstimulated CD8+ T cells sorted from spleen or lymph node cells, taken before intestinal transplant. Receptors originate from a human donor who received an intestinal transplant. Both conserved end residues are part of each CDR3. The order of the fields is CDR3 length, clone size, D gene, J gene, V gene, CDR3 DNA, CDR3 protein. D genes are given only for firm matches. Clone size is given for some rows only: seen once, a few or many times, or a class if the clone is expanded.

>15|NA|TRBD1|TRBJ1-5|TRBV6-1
TGTGCCAGCAGTGAACTCAGGGGGTCCAATCAGCCCCAGCATTTT
CASSELRGSNQPQHF
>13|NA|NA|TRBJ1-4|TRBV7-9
TGTGCCAGCAGCACTGAAACGGACGCAAAACTGTTTTTT
CASSTETDAKLFF
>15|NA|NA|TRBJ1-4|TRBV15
TGTGCCACCAGCAGCGGCTACAGGGTGGATGAAAAACTGTTTTTT
CATSSGYRVDEKLFF
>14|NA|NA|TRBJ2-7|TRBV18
TGTGCCAGCTCACCTTCAGGGGTAGCCTACGAGCAGTACTTC
CASSPSGVAYEQYF
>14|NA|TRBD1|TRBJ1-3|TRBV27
TGTGCCAGCAGCCCTACAGGGGCTGGAAACACCATATATTTT
CASSPTGAGNTIYF
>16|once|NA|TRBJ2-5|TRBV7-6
TGTGCCAGCAGCTCAGAGGCGGGGCTCTCCGGGGAGACCCAGTACTTC
CASSSEAGLSGETQYF
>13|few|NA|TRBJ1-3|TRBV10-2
TGCGCCAGCAGTGATGGGGTCGGAAACACCATATATTTT
CASSDGVGNTIYF
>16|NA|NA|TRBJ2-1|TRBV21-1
TGTGCCAGCAGAACCCAATGGGGGGGGTCCTACAATGAGCAGTTCTTC
CASRTQWGGSYNEQFF
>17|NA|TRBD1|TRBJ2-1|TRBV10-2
TGCGCCAGCCGGAAGCTACAGGGGATCGACTCCTACAATGAGCAGTTCTTC
CASRKLQGIDSYNEQFF
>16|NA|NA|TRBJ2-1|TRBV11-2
TGTGCCAGCAGCCCCCCTTTGGGAGGTGCCTACAATGAGCAGTTCTTC
CASSPPLGGAYNEQFF
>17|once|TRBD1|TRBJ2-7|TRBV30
TGTGCCTGGAGTGTAGGTGGGGGACAGGGCGGGCCCTACGAGCAGTACTTC
CAWSVGGGQGGPYEQYF
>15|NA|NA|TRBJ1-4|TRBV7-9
TGTGCCAGCAGCCAAGTGCAGGGAAAAGGTGAAAAACTGTTTTTT
CASSQVQGKGEKLFF
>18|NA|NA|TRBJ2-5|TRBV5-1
TGCGCCAGCACCCAATTCCCGGGAGCGAAGGAGGGTGCGGAGACCCAGTACTTC
CASTQFPGAKEGAETQYF
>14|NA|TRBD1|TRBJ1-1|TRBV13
TGTGCCAGCAGCTTGACAGGGGGGTACACTGAAGCTTTCTTT
CASSLTGGYTEAFF
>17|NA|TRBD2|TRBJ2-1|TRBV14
TGTGCCAGCAGCCAAGATCCCCCAGCGGGAGGGACAAATGAGCAGTTCTTC
CASSQDPPAGGTNEQFF
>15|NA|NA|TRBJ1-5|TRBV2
TGTGCCAGCAGGAGGGGTCTTCTCCCCAATCAGCCCCAGCATTTT
CASRRGLLPNQPQHF
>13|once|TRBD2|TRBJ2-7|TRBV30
TGTGCCTGGACTAGCGGGAGCTCCTACGAGCAGTACTTC
CAWTSGSSYEQYF
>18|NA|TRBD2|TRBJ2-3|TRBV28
TGTGCCAGCAGTTCTCCTCGGTGGAGCGGGAGCGGTAGAGATACGCAGTATTTT
CASSSPRWSGSGRDTQYF
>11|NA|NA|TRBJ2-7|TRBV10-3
TGTGCCATCGCTTGGGGAGGCGAGCAGTACTTC
CAIAWGGEQYF
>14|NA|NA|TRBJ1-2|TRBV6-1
TGTGCCAGCAGTGAAGGGGCCGAGGTGGGTGGCTACACCTTC
CASSEGAEVGGYTF
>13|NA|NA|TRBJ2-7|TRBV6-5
TGTGCCAGCCTTGCAGGGGTGGGGTACGAGCAGTACTTC
CASLAGVGYEQYF
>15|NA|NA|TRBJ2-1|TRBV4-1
TGCGCCAGCAGCCAAGATGCGGCTAGCTCAAATGAGCAGTTCTTC
CASSQDAASSNEQFF
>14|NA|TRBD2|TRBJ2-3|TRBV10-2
TGCGCCAGCAGTGACGGCGGGAGGGCAGATACGCAGTATTTT
CASSDGGRADTQYF
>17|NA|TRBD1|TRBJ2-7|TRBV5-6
TGTGCCAGCAGCGCTGCCAGGGACAGCAAATGGGGGCACGAGCAGTACTTC
CASSAARDSKWGHEQYF
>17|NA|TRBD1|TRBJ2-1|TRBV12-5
TGTGCTAGTGGTTTACTTCCGGGACAGGCTTTCGCCAATGAGCAGTTCTTC
CASGLLPGQAFANEQFF
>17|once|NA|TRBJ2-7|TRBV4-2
TGTGCCAGCAGCCAAGAGGTCTGGGCAGATAGCTCCTACGAGCAGTACTTC
CASSQEVWADSSYEQYF
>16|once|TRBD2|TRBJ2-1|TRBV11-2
TGTGCCAGCAGCTCTCCTAGCGGATACTCCTACAATGAGCAGTTCTTC
CASSSPSGYSYNEQFF
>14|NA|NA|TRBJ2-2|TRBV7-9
TGTGCCAGCAGCCTTCTGTGGAACACCGGGGAGCTGTTTTTT
CASSLLWNTGELFF
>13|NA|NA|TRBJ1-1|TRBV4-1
TGCGCCAGCAGCCAAGAATTTAACACTGAAGCTTTCTTT
CASSQEFNTEAFF
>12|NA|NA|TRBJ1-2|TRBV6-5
TGTGCCAGCAGTTCCAGGGGTAGGGGCTACACCTTC
CASSSRGRGYTF
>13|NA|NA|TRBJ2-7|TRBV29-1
TGCAGCGTTTTAGATGAGACGGCCTACGAGCAGTACTTC
CSVLDETAYEQYF
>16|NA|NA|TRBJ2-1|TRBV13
TGTGCCAGCAGCTCTACCCAGGGTCCCCTGAACAATGAGCAGTTCTTC
CASSSTQGPLNNEQFF
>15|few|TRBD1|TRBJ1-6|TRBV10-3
TGTGCCATCAGTGGGGGACAGGGGTATAATTCACCCCTCCACTTT
CAISGGQGYNSPLHF
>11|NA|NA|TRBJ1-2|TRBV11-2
TGTGCCAGCAGCTCTTGGAATGGCTACACCTTC
CASSSWNGYTF
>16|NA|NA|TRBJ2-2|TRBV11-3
TGTGCCAGCAGCCCCCTCACAGGCCCGAACACCGGGGAGCTGTTTTTT
CASSPLTGPNTGELFF